The rows below give T cell receptor beta chains drawn from one sample of a study of blood T cell repertoires in COVID-19. Some clones are missing from TCRdb's copy, which holds only in-frame ones; the method was immunoSEQ multiplex PCR. The sample has roughly 270,000 clones; 85% are singletons. Sequences were obtained from PBMCs or T cells enriched from blood (not recorded which). The source is a woman aged 50 to 65 who had recovered from COVID-19. The CDR3 runs from the conserved cysteine through the conserved F or W. D genes are given only for firm matches. Rows may omit the clone size; those that give it use once, few, many or a size class.

15 | TRBJ1-4 | NA | TRBV6-6 | once | CASRADRTTGEKLFF | TGTGCCAGCAGAGCTGACAGGACAACAGGGGAAAAACTGTTTTTT
14 | TRBJ2-5 | NA | TRBV7-2 | NA | CASSLRGGPETQYF | TGTGCCAGCAGCCTCAGGGGTGGCCCAGAGACCCAGTACTTC
13 | TRBJ2-7 | TRBD1 | TRBV7-9 | NA | CASSGTGNYEQYF | TGTGCCAGCTCCGGGACAGGGAACTACGAGCAGTACTTC
17 | TRBJ2-2 | TRBD2 | TRBV18 | NA | CASSPPGLAGVYGELFF | TGTGCCAGCTCACCACCGGGACTAGCGGGAGTATATGGGGAGCTGTTTTTT
13 | TRBJ2-1 | TRBD2 | TRBV6-5 | NA | CASSYRLAGGQFF | TGTGCCAGCAGTTACAGACTAGCGGGGGGACAGTTCTTC
12 | TRBJ2-7 | NA | TRBV10-3 | NA | CAISESGDEQYF | TGTGCCATCAGTGAGTCAGGGGACGAGCAGTACTTC
16 | TRBJ2-1 | TRBD2 | TRBV5-5 | NA | CASSWRSGGSYNEQFF | TGTGCCAGCAGCTGGCGGTCGGGGGGGTCCTACAATGAGCAGTTCTTC
12 | TRBJ2-1 | NA | TRBV29-1 | NA | CSVEPPGNEQFF | TGCAGCGTTGAGCCCCCAGGGAATGAGCAGTTCTTC
16 | TRBJ2-3 | TRBD2 | TRBV19 | once | CASSISSSGRTDTQYF | TGTGCCAGTAGTATCTCTTCTAGCGGACGCACAGATACGCAGTATTTT
14 | TRBJ1-1 | NA | TRBV3-1/TRBV3-2 | NA | CASSQVPGRGEAFF | TGTGCCAGCAGCCAAGTGCCGGGCCGAGGGGAAGCTTTCTTT
17 | TRBJ1-2 | TRBD1 | TRBV9 | NA | CASSLGPKRQGGYGYTF | TGTGCCAGCAGCTTAGGACCAAAGAGGCAGGGGGGCTATGGCTACACCTTC
13 | TRBJ2-7 | TRBD2 | TRBV28 | NA | CASFASGGYEQYF | TGTGCCAGCTTCGCGTCCGGGGGGTACGAGCAGTACTTC
14 | TRBJ2-7 | TRBD1 | TRBV5-1 | NA | CASSLGDRSYEQYF | TGCGCCAGCAGCTTGGGGGACAGGAGCTACGAGCAGTACTTC
12 | TRBJ1-2 | NA | TRBV28 | NA | CAGAGANYGYTF | TGTGCCGGCGCAGGGGCTAACTATGGCTACACCTTC
19 | TRBJ2-5 | NA | TRBV7-3 | NA | CASSLRGLGGAEGRETQYF | TGTGCCAGCAGCTTAAGGGGCCTAGGTGGGGCGGAAGGGCGGGAGACCCAGTACTTC
14 | TRBJ1-2 | NA | TRBV7-2 | few | CASSFSGYGAGYTF | TGTGCCAGCAGCTTTAGCGGGTATGGGGCTGGCTACACCTTC
15 | TRBJ1-6 | NA | TRBV6-5 | NA | CASSPDRADNSPLHF | TGTGCCAGCAGTCCCGACAGAGCCGATAATTCACCCCTCCACTTT
15 | TRBJ1-5 | TRBD1 | TRBV11-3 | NA | CASTLNRGSNQPQHF | TGTGCCAGCACTTTAAACAGGGGGAGCAATCAGCCCCAGCATTTT
16 | TRBJ2-3 | NA | TRBV3-1/TRBV3-2 | NA | CASSQDPSQTGDTQYF | TGTGCCAGCAGCCAAGATCCATCCCAAACGGGAGATACGCAGTATTTT
19 | TRBJ1-2 | TRBD1 | TRBV5-4 | NA | CASHPPRGRQGPERYGYTF | TGTGCCAGCCACCCTCCAAGGGGAAGACAGGGACCGGAGCGCTATGGCTACACCTTC
14 | TRBJ2-1 | TRBD2 | TRBV10-3 | few | CATRSGIFYNEQFF | TGTGCCACCAGAAGCGGGATATTCTACAATGAGCAGTTCTTC
14 | TRBJ1-4 | NA | TRBV5-8 | NA | CASSTDITNEKLFF | TGTGCCAGCAGCACCGACATAACTAATGAAAAACTGTTTTTT
13 | TRBJ1-2 | TRBD1 | TRBV5-1 | NA | CASSLGQGSGYTF | TGCGCCAGCAGCCTCGGACAGGGGAGTGGCTACACCTTC
14 | TRBJ1-1 | NA | TRBV6-1 | NA | CASSDRISNTEAFF | TGTGCCAGCAGTGACAGAATATCGAACACTGAAGCTTTCTTT
16 | TRBJ2-3 | TRBD2 | TRBV5-1 | NA | CASSPGTSGTTDTQYF | TGCGCCAGCAGCCCAGGGACTAGCGGGACCACAGATACGCAGTATTTT
13 | TRBJ2-1 | NA | TRBV12-3/TRBV12-4 | NA | CASSLGGYGGQFF | TGTGCCAGCAGTTTAGGGGGATACGGGGGGCAGTTCTTC
15 | TRBJ2-1 | TRBD2 | TRBV12-5 | NA | CASGSKAGTYNEQFF | TGTGCTAGTGGTTCTAAAGCGGGAACCTACAATGAGCAGTTCTTC
15 | TRBJ1-4 | NA | TRBV6-1 | few | CASSEAFQGYEKLFF | TGTGCCAGCAGTGAAGCTTTTCAGGGCTATGAAAAACTGTTTTTT
14 | TRBJ2-7 | NA | TRBV4-1 | few | CASCRDSLSYEQYF | TGCGCCAGCTGCCGGGACTCCCTTTCCTACGAGCAGTACTTC
16 | TRBJ1-4 | NA | TRBV18 | NA | CASSQQRGGGYEKLFF | TGTGCCAGCTCACAACAGCGGGGAGGAGGCTATGAAAAACTGTTTTTT
14 | TRBJ1-2 | NA | TRBV9 | NA | CASRRTAEGYGYTF | TGTGCCAGCAGGAGGACAGCCGAGGGGTATGGCTACACCTTC
14 | TRBJ1-3 | TRBD1 | TRBV9 | few | CASSEQGSGNTIYF | TGTGCCAGCAGTGAACAGGGGTCGGGAAACACCATATATTTT
16 | TRBJ1-4 | NA | TRBV3-1/TRBV3-2 | few | CASSQDYGRGNEKLFF | TGTGCCAGCAGCCAAGATTACGGGAGGGGTAATGAAAAACTGTTTTTT
15 | TRBJ2-3 | TRBD2 | TRBV6-5 | NA | CASKAAGGGTDTQYF | TGTGCCAGCAAGGCAGCGGGAGGGGGCACAGATACGCAGTATTTT
16 | TRBJ1-4 | TRBD1 | TRBV7-2 | few | CASSLRQGATNEKLFF | TGTGCCAGCAGCCTCAGACAGGGGGCTACTAATGAAAAACTGTTTTTT
14 | TRBJ1-2 | NA | TRBV7-9 | few | CASSFGTGNYGYTF | TGTGCCAGCAGCTTTGGTACAGGCAACTATGGCTACACCTTC
15 | TRBJ1-1 | TRBD1 | TRBV27 | NA | CASTSGGSVWTEAFF | TGTGCCAGCACCTCAGGGGGGTCAGTTTGGACTGAAGCTTTCTTT
14 | TRBJ2-1 | TRBD1 | TRBV18 | NA | CASSQGRGRIEQFF | TGTGCCAGCTCACAAGGAAGGGGGCGCATTGAGCAGTTCTTC
16 | TRBJ1-5 | NA | TRBV27 | NA | CASSPGRRGANQPQHF | TGTGCCAGCAGTCCAGGACGACGGGGGGCAAATCAGCCCCAGCATTTT
17 | TRBJ1-6 | TRBD1 | TRBV15 | NA | CATSRVSGTGGNSPLHF | TGTGCCACCAGCAGAGTGTCCGGGACAGGGGGCAATTCACCCCTCCACTTT
13 | TRBJ2-7 | NA | TRBV12-3/TRBV12-4 | NA | CASSRQRTYEQYF | TGTGCCAGCAGTCGACAGCGAACCTACGAGCAGTACTTC
15 | TRBJ1-5 | NA | TRBV5-8 | few | CASSQGYYSNQPQHF | TGTGCCAGCAGCCAGGGGTATTATAGCAATCAGCCCCAGCATTTT
12 | TRBJ2-5 | NA | TRBV7-9 | NA | CASSLSSGTQYF | TGTGCCAGCAGCTTATCTTCGGGGACCCAGTACTTC
15 | TRBJ2-5 | TRBD2 | TRBV19 | NA | CASRKGGGLGETQYF | TGTGCCAGTAGGAAAGGCGGGGGTTTAGGCGAGACCCAGTACTTC
14 | TRBJ2-7 | NA | TRBV29-1 | NA | CSVEEGASGYEQYF | TGCAGCGTTGAAGAGGGGGCTAGTGGGTACGAGCAGTACTTC
17 | TRBJ2-1 | TRBD2 | TRBV7-6 | NA | CASSLGSSGGVYNEQFF | TGTGCCAGCAGCTTAGGGTCTAGCGGGGGGGTCTACAATGAGCAGTTCTTC
16 | TRBJ1-4 | TRBD1 | TRBV19 | NA | CASSPQRDRGGEKLFF | TGTGCCAGTAGTCCCCAGCGGGACAGGGGGGGTGAAAAACTGTTTTTT
13 | TRBJ1-6 | NA | TRBV14 | NA | CASSQGARSPLHF | TGTGCCAGCAGCCAAGGGGCGCGTTCACCCCTCCACTTT
14 | TRBJ2-7 | TRBD1 | TRBV19 | once | CASAWGQGVYEQYF | TGTGCCAGTGCATGGGGACAGGGGGTTTACGAGCAGTACTTC
13 | TRBJ1-2 | NA | TRBV11-2 | NA | CASTPNRARGYTF | TGTGCCAGCACCCCTAACAGGGCTCGTGGCTACACCTTC